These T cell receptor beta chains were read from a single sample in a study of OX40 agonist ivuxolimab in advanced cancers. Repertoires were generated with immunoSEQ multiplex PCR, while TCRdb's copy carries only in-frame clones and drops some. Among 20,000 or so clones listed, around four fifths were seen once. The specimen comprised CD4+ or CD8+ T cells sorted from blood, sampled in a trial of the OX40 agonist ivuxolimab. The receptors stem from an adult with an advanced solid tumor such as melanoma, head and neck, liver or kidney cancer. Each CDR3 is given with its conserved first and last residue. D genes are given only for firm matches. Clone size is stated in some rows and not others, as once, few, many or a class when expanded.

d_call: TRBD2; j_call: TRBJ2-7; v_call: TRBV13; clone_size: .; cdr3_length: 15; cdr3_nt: TGTGCCAGCAGCTTAGGGAGCGGGAGCTCCTACGAGCAGTACTTC; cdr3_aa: CASSLGSGSSYEQYF
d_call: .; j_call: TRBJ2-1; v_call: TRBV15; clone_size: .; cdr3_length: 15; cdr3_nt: TGTGCCACTAGACTAGAGATGGTAGGGGGCAATGAGCAGTTCTTC; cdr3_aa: CATRLEMVGGNEQFF
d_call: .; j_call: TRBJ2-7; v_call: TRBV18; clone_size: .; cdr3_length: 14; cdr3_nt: TGTGCCAGCTCACCACCGGGTCCCCTTAAAGAGCAGTACTTC; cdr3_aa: CASSPPGPLKEQYF
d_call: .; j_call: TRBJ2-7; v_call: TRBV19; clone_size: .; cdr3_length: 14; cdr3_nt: TGTGCCAGTAGTATAGTCATCAAGTCCTACGAGCAGTACTTC; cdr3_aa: CASSIVIKSYEQYF
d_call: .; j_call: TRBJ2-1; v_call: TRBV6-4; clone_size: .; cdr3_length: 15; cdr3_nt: TGTGCCAGCAGTGCCTCCCCGGGGACCCACAATGAGCAGTTCTTC; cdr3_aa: CASSASPGTHNEQFF
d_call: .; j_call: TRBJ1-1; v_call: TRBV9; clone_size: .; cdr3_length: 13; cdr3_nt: TGTGCCAGCAGCGTAGCCAATTCTCCTGAAGCTTTCTTT; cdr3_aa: CASSVANSPEAFF
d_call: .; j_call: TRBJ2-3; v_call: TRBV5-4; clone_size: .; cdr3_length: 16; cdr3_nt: TGTGCCAGCAGCTTGGTCGGGGGGCTGGACACAGATACGCAGTATTTT; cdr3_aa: CASSLVGGLDTDTQYF
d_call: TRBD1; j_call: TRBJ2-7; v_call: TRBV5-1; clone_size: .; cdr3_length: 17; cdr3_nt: TGCGCCAGCAGCCCAAAACCCGGGACAGGGGGCAGGTACGAGCAGTACTTC; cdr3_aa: CASSPKPGTGGRYEQYF
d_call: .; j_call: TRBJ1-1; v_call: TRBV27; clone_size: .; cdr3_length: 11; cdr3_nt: TGTGCCAACAAGACTGTCACTGAAGCTTTCTTT; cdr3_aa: CANKTVTEAFF
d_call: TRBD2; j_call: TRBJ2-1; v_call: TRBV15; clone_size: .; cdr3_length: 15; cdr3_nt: TGTGCCACCAGCAGAGAAAGCGGGGGGGCCGGTGAGCAGTTCTTC; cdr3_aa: CATSRESGGAGEQFF
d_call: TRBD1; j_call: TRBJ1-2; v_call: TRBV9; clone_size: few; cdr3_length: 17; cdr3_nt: TGTGCCAGCAGCGTAGACCCGGGACAGGGACACTCTAAGGGCTACACCTTC; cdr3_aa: CASSVDPGQGHSKGYTF
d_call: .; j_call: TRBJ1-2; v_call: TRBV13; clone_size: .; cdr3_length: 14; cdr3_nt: TGTGCCAGCAGCTTAGAATCCAGGCTGTATGGCTACACCTTC; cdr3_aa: CASSLESRLYGYTF
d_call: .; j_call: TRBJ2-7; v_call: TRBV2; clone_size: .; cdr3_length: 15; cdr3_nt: TGTGCCAGCCGGCTGAGGGAACAGGGCCCTTACGAGCAGTACTTC; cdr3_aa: CASRLREQGPYEQYF
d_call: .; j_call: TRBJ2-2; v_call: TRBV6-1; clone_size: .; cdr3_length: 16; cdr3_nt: TGTGCCAGCAGCGAAACAGGGTGGGCGAAGACCGGGGAGCTGTTTTTT; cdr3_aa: CASSETGWAKTGELFF
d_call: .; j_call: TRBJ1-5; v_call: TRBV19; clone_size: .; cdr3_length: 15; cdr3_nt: TGTGCCAGTAGTTCCCGGCCAGTTAGCAATCAGCCCCAGCATTTT; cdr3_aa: CASSSRPVSNQPQHF
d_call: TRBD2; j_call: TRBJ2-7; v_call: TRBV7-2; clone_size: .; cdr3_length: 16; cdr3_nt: TGTGCCAGCAGCTTAGGCAGCGGGGCCATTCCATACGAGCAGTACTTC; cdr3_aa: CASSLGSGAIPYEQYF
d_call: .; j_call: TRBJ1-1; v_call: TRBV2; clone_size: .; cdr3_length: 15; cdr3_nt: TGTGCCAGCAGTGAAGCGGGGGCAGGGAACACTGAAGCTTTCTTT; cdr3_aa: CASSEAGAGNTEAFF
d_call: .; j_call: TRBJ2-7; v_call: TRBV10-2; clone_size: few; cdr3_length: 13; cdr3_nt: TGCGCCAGCAGTGAGTACGGGGGAGACGAGCAGTACTTC; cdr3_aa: CASSEYGGDEQYF
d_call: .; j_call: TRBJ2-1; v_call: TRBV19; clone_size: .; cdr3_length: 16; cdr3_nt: TGTGCCAGTAGTATCGGGACGCCCATCGCCTACAATGAGCAGTTCTTC; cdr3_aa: CASSIGTPIAYNEQFF
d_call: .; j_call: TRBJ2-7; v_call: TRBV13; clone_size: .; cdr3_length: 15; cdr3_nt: TGTGCCAGCAGCTTAGGCCTACGGGGCATGGACGAGCAGTACTTC; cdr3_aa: CASSLGLRGMDEQYF
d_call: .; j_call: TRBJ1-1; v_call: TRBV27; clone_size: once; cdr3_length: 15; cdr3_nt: TGTGCCAGCAGTTTATCGGCCGGGGGAGGGCCTGAAGCTTTCTTT; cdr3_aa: CASSLSAGGGPEAFF
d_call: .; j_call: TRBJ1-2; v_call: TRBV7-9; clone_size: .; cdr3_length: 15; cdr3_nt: TGTGCCAGCAGCTACAGTGCTCCGGGGTTATATGGCTACACCTTC; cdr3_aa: CASSYSAPGLYGYTF
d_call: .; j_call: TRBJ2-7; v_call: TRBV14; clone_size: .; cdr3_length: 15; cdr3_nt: TGTGCCAGCAGCCAAGAGTCTAGCGCCTCCTACGAGCAGTACTTC; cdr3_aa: CASSQESSASYEQYF
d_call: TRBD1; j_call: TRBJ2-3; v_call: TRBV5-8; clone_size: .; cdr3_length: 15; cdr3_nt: TGTGCCAGCAGCTCCGGACAGGCGTCAACAGATACGCAGTATTTT; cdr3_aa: CASSSGQASTDTQYF
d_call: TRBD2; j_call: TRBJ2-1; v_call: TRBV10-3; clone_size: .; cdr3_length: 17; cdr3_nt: TGTGCCATCAGTGGCCCGACGACTAGCGGGGGTTACAATGAGCAGTTCTTC; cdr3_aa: CAISGPTTSGGYNEQFF
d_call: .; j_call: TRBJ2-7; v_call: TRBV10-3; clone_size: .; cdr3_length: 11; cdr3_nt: TGTGCCATCAGCGAATTCCACGAGCAGTACTTC; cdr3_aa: CAISEFHEQYF
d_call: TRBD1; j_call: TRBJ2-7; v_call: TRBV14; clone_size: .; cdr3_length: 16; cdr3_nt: TGTGCCAGCAGCCAACTAAGGGACAGAAAGCCCTACGAGCAGTACTTC; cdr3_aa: CASSQLRDRKPYEQYF
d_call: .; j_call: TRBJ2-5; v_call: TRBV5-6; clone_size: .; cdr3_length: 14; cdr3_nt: TGTGCCAGCAGCTTCGTGGGACGAAGGGAGACCCAGTACTTC; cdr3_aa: CASSFVGRRETQYF
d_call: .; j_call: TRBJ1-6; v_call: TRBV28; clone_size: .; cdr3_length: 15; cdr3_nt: TGTGCCAGCAGTTTATCAGAGGGATATAATTCACCCCTCCACTTT; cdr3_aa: CASSLSEGYNSPLHF
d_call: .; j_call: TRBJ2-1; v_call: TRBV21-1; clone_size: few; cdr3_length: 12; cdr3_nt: TGTGCCAGCTTCCCCCCTGGGGATGAGCAGTTCTTC; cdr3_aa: CASFPPGDEQFF
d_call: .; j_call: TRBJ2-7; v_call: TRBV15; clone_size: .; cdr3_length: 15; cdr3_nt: TGTGCCACCAGCAGAGATAAAGGCAGGGTTGACGAGCAGTACTTC; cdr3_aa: CATSRDKGRVDEQYF
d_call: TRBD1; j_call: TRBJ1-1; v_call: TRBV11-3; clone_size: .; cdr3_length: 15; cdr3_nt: TGTGCCAGCAGCACCCGACAGGGCGAGAACACTGAAGCTTTCTTT; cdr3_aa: CASSTRQGENTEAFF
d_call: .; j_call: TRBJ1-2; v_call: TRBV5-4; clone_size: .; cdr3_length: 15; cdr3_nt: TGTGCCAGCAGCTTTGAAGGGCCAGCTAACTATGGCTACACCTTC; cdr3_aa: CASSFEGPANYGYTF
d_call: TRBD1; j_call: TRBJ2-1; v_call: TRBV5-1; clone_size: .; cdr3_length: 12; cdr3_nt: TGCGCCAGCACCCAGGGGGCCCGTGAGCAGTTCTTC; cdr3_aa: CASTQGAREQFF
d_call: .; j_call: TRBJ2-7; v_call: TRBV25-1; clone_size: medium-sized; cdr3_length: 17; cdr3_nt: TGTGCCAGCAGTGAATTCCCCTTGGACGGGGAAATCTACGAGCAGTACTTC; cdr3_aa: CASSEFPLDGEIYEQYF
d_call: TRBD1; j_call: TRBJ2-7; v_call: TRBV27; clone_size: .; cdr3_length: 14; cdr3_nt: TGTGCCAGCAGTCCGGGGACAGGGGGCAACGAGCAGTACTTC; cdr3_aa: CASSPGTGGNEQYF
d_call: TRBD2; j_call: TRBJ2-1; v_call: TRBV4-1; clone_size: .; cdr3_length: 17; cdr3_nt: TGCGCCAGCAGCCCCAACCCACTCGCGGGAGGGCCGGATGAGCAGTTCTTC; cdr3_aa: CASSPNPLAGGPDEQFF
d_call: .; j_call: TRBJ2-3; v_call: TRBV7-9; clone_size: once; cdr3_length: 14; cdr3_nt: TGTGCCAGCAGCTCCGATAATCTACGAGATACGCAGTATTTT; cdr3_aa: CASSSDNLRDTQYF
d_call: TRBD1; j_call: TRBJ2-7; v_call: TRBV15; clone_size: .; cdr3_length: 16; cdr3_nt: TGTGCCACCAGCAGTACCCGGACAGGCCTTTCCTACGAGCAGTACTTC; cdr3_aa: CATSSTRTGLSYEQYF
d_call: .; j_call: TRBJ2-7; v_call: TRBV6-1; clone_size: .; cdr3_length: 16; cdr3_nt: TGTGCCAGCAGTGAAGCGCAATCACAGGGAGGACTCGAGCAGTACTTC; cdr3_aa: CASSEAQSQGGLEQYF
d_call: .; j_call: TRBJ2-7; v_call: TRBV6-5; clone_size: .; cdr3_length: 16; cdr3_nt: TGTGCCAGCAGTTACGCACCCGGGCTTATATCCTACGAGCAGTACTTC; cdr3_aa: CASSYAPGLISYEQYF
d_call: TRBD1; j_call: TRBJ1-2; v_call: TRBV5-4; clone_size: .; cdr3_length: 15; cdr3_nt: TGTGCCAGCAGCCCGAACAGGGGTATCAACTATGGCTACACCTTC; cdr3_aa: CASSPNRGINYGYTF
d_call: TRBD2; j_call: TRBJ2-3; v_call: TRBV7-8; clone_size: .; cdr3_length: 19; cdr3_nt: TGTGCCAGCAGCTCAGCTCTTTGGGTCGAGCGGGAGGTCGCAGATACGCAGTATTTT; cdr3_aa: CASSSALWVEREVADTQYF
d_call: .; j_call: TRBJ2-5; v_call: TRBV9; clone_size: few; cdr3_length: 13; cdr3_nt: TGTGCCAGCAGCGGCGGACTTCGGGAGACCCAGTACTTC; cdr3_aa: CASSGGLRETQYF
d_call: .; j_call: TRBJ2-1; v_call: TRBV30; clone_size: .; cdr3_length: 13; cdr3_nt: TGTGCCTGGACCCAGGGGACCTACAATGAGCAGTTCTTC; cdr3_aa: CAWTQGTYNEQFF
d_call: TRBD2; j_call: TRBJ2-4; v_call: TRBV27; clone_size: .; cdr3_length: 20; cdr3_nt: TGTGCCAGCAGTTTAGGGGCTAGCGGGAGGGTGATGAAAGCCAAAAACATTCAGTACTTC; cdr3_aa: CASSLGASGRVMKAKNIQYF
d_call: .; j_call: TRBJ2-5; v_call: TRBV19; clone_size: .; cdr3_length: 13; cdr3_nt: TGTGCCAGTAGCGATCTTAAGGGGGAGACCCAGTACTTC; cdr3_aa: CASSDLKGETQYF
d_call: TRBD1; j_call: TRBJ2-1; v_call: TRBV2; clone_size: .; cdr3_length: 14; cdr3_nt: TGTGCCAGCTATTCCCGGGACAGCTACAATGAGCAGTTCTTC; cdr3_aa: CASYSRDSYNEQFF
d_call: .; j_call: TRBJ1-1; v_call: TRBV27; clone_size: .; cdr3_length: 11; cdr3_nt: TGTGCCAGCAGTTTTGGGACTGAAGCTTTCTTT; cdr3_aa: CASSFGTEAFF
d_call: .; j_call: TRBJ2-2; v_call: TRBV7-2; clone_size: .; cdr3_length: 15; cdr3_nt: TGTGCACTCGGCGGGCAGGGCTCTCACACCGGGGAGCTGTTTTTT; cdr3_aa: CALGGQGSHTGELFF
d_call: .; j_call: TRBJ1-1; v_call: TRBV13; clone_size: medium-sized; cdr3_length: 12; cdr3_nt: TGTGCCAGCAGCTTCGGCGGGACTGAAGCTTTCTTT; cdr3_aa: CASSFGGTEAFF
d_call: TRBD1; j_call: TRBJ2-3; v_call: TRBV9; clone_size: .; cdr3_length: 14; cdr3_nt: TGTGCCAGCAGCCAGGTGACAGGGGCAGATACGCAGTATTTT; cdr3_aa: CASSQVTGADTQYF
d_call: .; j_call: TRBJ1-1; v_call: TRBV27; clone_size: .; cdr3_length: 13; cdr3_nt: TGTGCCAGCAGTTTAGATTTAAACACTGAAGCTTTCTTT; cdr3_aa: CASSLDLNTEAFF